This T cell receptor beta chain was sequenced during a study of T cells in Graves' hyperthyroidism and ophthalmopathy. For the study at large: The blood sample was taken at first diagnosis, before treatment began.

The table lists this clonotype with many counts. Its specificity is not known. Absence of ophthalmopathy progression within 18 months defined stable Graves' hyperthyroidism. Lactation, pregnancy, other autoimmune disease or uncontrolled infection led to exclusion of patients. Germline loops: CDR1 SEHNR, CDR2 FQNEAQ (reference sequence). Trimming cost V 3 bases and J 0 bases, with 12 bases left between them. There are 15 residues in the CDR3. RNA transcripts served as the template for amplifying TCR beta CDR3 regions. TCR CDR3 underwent first-round RT-PCR with the HTBI primer set. TCRdb reprocessed the multiplex PCR reads with MiXCR, giving one entry per CDR3 protein. The top ten clones hold approximately 14% of a sample with some 460,000 distinct CDR3 sequences, 15% to 19% of them seen once. General study findings and limits: Within blood appeared most thyroid clonotypes that had expanded above 0.001.

The source of this sequence is a woman aged 18-29 years with Graves' hyperthyroidism. The sequenced sample was blood. V is TRBV7-9 and J is TRBJ2-7, with TRBD1 as a possible D gene (5 bases). The CDR3 here is CASSLVGRLSYEQYF. In DNA, the CDR3 is TGTGCCAGCAGCTTGGTGGGGCGCCTCTCCTACGAGCAGTACTTC.